This passage covers 3 T cell receptor beta chains from one sample sequenced in a study of T cell repertoires in cytomegalovirus infection. TCRdb independently ran MiXCR on the reads; one entry per CDR3 protein. The sample lists more than 140,000 distinct CDR3 sequences, 5.5% to 8% occurring once. The sequencing sample was made of PBMCs. Receptor source: a human donor in good health (CMV status not recorded). Some clones in this sample may be carry-over from other donors' samples.

The chain employs TRBV19 and TRBJ2-1, with D possibly matching TRBD1 (6 bases). The V end was cut by 7 bases, the J end by 5 bases, with 12 bases between. Per the germline V gene, CDR1 is LNHDA and CDR2 is SQIVND (reference sequence). The CDR3 has 13 residues. The CDR3 DNA sequence: TGTGCCAGTAAGAAACAGGGCCACAATGAGCAGTTCTTC. Translated: CASKKQGHNEQFF.

This clonotype was seen only a few times. The chain is built from TRBV5-1 and TRBJ1-2; 7 bases fit TRBD1. The CDR3 consists of 17 residues. V dropped 0 bases and J dropped 1; count of bases not matched to a gene: 9. Germline CDR1 and CDR2: SGHRS and YFSETQ. CDR3 sequence reads: CASSLGPGQTNNYGYTF. CDR3 coding DNA: TGCGCCAGCAGCTTGGGCCCGGGACAGACAAATAACTATGGCTACACCTTC.

This clonotype was seen at least ten times. This rearrangement joins TRBV7-3 to TRBJ2-5; D may be TRBD1 (5 bases). Germline V gene lookup returns CDR1 SGHTA and CDR2 FQGTGA. The CDR3 sequence is 15 residues long. V lost 2 bases and J lost 5, with 15 bases in between. The CDR3 region is CASSLLGREWETQYF. For the CDR3, the DNA is TGTGCCAGCAGCTTATTGGGCAGGGAATGGGAGACCCAGTACTTC. The full variable domain, in which reference TRBV7-3 and TRBJ2-5 provide the parts outside the CDR3, is GAGVSQTPSNKVTEKGKYVELRCDPISGHTALYWYRQSLGQGPEFLIYFQGTGAADDSGLPNDRFFAVRPEGSVSTLKIQRTERGDSAVYLCASSLLGREWETQYFGPGTRLLVL.